The next 30 T cell receptor beta chains were all read from a single sample in a study of blood T cell repertoires in COVID-19. Clones were read by immunoSEQ multiplex PCR, and TCRdb kept only the in-frame ones, dropping some. The table records 300,000 or so clones, roughly nine tenths of them present only once. Sample: PBMCs or T cells enriched from blood (not recorded which). These receptors all come from a woman in her twenties or thirties who had recovered from COVID-19.

The chain recombines TRBV27 with TRBJ2-1, with TRBD2 matching over 8 bases. The V gene's germline CDR1 is MNHEY and CDR2 SMNVEV (reference sequence). The CDR3 sequence is 16 residues long. V lost 3 bases and J lost 3; bases outside the gene matches: 7. The CDR3, as DNA: TGTGCCAGCAGTTTCCTGGGTGGGACTAGCTACAATGAGCAGTTCTTC. Its protein product is CASSFLGGTSYNEQFF.

The genes are TRBV7-9 and TRBJ2-1; no firm D call. Looked up from germline, CDR1 is SEHNR and CDR2 is FQNEAQ (reference sequence). The length of the CDR3 is 16 residues. The V end lost 1 base, the J end lost 9 bases, and 19 bases lay between the germline ends. The CDR3 DNA reads as TGTGCCAGCAGCTTAGATAGGAGCGTTTACTCGGGTGAGCAGTTCTTC. This gives the protein CASSLDRSVYSGEQFF.

The chain joins TRBV18 to TRBJ1-2; D unclear. The V end lost 6 bases, the J end lost 5 bases, and 10 bases lay between the germline ends. Per germline, CDR1 KGHSH and CDR2 LQKENI. This CDR3 is built from 12 residues. The CDR3 loop reads CASSPQIYGYTF. CDR3 nucleotides: TGTGCCAGCTCTCCTCAGATTTATGGCTACACCTTC.

With respect to this clone: Relative to the germline gene, one junction end is altered; a read error may explain this. This chain links TRBV7-7 with TRBJ2-7; 12 bases map to TRBD2. CDR1 and CDR2 from the germline V gene are SSHAT and FNYEAQ (reference sequence). The CDR3 covers 15 residues. The CDR3, as DNA: TGTGCTAGCAGCCCGCTAGCGGGGGGGACCTACGAGCAGTACTTC. This encodes CASSPLAGGTYEQYF. The entire variable domain, with the rest obtained from reference TRBV7-7 and TRBJ2-7, is as follows: GAGVSQSPRYKVTKRGQDVTLRCDPISSHATLYWYQQALGQGPEFLTYFNYEAQPDKSGLPSDRFSAERPEGSISTLTIQRTEQRDSAMYRCASSPLAGGTYEQYFGPGTRLTVT.

This rearrangement joins TRBV4-3 to TRBJ1-5, with D perhaps TRBD1 (6 bases). V lost 0 bases and J lost 5, with 17 bases in between. There are 17 residues in the CDR3. CDR1 and CDR2 (germline): LGHNA, YSLEER. CDR3 nucleotide sequence: TGCGCCAGCAGCCAAGATCGGTGGGGCCAGGGGTATCAGCCCCAGCATTTT. This sequence encodes CASSQDRWGQGYQPQHF.

The chain joins TRBV7-2 to TRBJ1-1; maybe TRBD1 (6 bases). CDR3 length: 15 amino acids. Germline lookup yields CDR1 SGHTA and CDR2 FQGNSA. V was cut by 5 bases and J by 1 base, with 14 bases left in between. For the CDR3, the DNA is TGTGCCAGCAGCGATAGACAGGTATGGAACACTGAAGCTTTCTTT. It yields the protein CASSDRQVWNTEAFF.

This clone was detected once. As DNA, the CDR3 is TGCAGTGCTAGACAAGGACTAGAGCAGTACTTC. Translated: CSARQGLEQYF. This chain connects TRBV20-1 to TRBJ2-7, with D maybe TRBD2 (6 bases). The CDR3 contains 11 residues. Trimming removed 2 bases from V and 7 bases from J, with 9 bases in between. Germline CDR1 reads DFQATT; CDR2 reads SNEGSKA (reference sequence).

V and J are TRBV2 and TRBJ1-1, with a weak D call TRBD1 (6 bases). V was pared by 2 bases and J by 4 bases, with 11 bases between. CDR3 length: 14 residues. Per germline, CDR1 SNHLY and CDR2 FYNNEI. DNA for the CDR3: TGTGCCAGCAGTGAACAGGGGCCGAGCACTGAAGCTTTCTTT. Amino acid sequence: CASSEQGPSTEAFF.

The chain employs TRBV18 and TRBJ1-1; the match to TRBD1 covers 9 bases. Germline V lookup: CDR1 KGHSH, CDR2 LQKENI. V dropped 4 bases and J dropped 3; count of bases not matched to a gene: 3. The CDR3 is 14 residues long. This CDR3 is CASSRQGVDTEAFF. The CDR3 nucleotides are TGTGCCAGCTCACGACAGGGGGTTGACACTGAAGCTTTCTTT.

This chain joins TRBV2 and TRBJ2-2; 8 positions agree with TRBD2. Losses at the gene ends were 7 bases for V and 5 bases for J; bases not matched to a gene: 6. Germline loops: CDR1 SNHLY, CDR2 FYNNEI. This CDR3 is built from 14 residues. In nucleotides, the CDR3 is TGTGCCAGCACCCGGGAGGGAGGGACCGGGGAGCTGTTTTTT. This encodes CASTREGGTGELFF. The entire variable domain, with the rest obtained from reference TRBV2 and TRBJ2-2, is as follows: EPEVTQTPSHQVTQMGQEVILRCVPISNHLYFYWYRQILGQKVEFLVSFYNNEISEKSEIFDDQFSVERPDGSNFTLKIRSTKLEDSAMYFCASTREGGTGELFFGEGSRLTVL.

V gene TRBV7-2 combines with J gene TRBJ1-5; a weak D match, TRBD1 (5 bases). V lost 4 bases and J lost 1, with 17 bases in between. Germline CDR1 reads SGHTA; CDR2 reads FQGNSA. This CDR3 is built from 17 residues. CDR3 sequence: CASSWDGARGSNQPQHF. The CDR3 region has the DNA TGTGCCAGCAGCTGGGATGGGGCCCGGGGGAGCAATCAGCCCCAGCATTTT.

The rearrangement links TRBV30 to TRBJ1-1, with 9 bases aligning to TRBD1. This CDR3 comprises 13 residues. CDR1 and CDR2 from the germline V gene are GTSNPN and SVGIG (reference sequence). Trimming at V came to 3 bases and at J to 6 bases, leaving 5 bases not matched to a gene. The CDR3 is CAWSRTGGPEAFF. The DNA for the CDR3 is TGTGCCTGGAGCCGAACAGGGGGCCCTGAAGCTTTCTTT.

This chain links TRBV29-1 with TRBJ2-1, with TRBD2 matching over 8 bases. Germline assignment: CDR1 SQVTM and CDR2 ANQGSEA. With V trimmed by 3 bases and J by 3 bases, 13 bases remained unmatched. The CDR3 extends over 17 amino acids. As DNA, the CDR3 is TGCAGCGTTGATGGGGCGGGGGGCCAACCGAACTACAATGAGCAGTTCTTC. Its protein product is CSVDGAGGQPNYNEQFF.

The V and J genes are TRBV6-6 and TRBJ1-5; no reliable D call. The CDR3 runs 13 residues. V shed 5 bases and J shed 5 bases, with 10 bases lying between them. From germline, CDR1 is MNHNY and CDR2 SVGAGI (reference sequence). The CDR3 sequence is CASSRPLDQPQHF. The CDR3 region has the DNA TGTGCCAGCAGTCGACCCTTAGATCAGCCCCAGCATTTT.

For this clone: The sample carries other DNA sequences with the same CDR3. The V and J genes are TRBV3-1 (or the pseudogene TRBV3-2) and TRBJ1-2; D unresolved. Deletions cut 3 bases from V and 8 bases from J, with 10 bases between. The V gene's germline CDR1 is LGHDT and CDR2 YNNKEL (reference sequence). The CDR3 totals 12 residues. The CDR3 region has the DNA TGTGCCAGCAGCCAGGCAGGAGGCGGCTACACCTTC. The encoded protein is CASSQAGGGYTF.

The sample holds a few counts of this clone. This chain uses TRBV19 with TRBJ1-1; tentative D call: TRBD1 (6 bases). In germline, CDR1 is LNHDA, CDR2 SQIVND (reference sequence). The CDR3 contains 13 residues. V dropped 7 bases and J dropped 6 bases, with 15 bases sitting between them. The CDR3: CASIRGAGAEAFF. The DNA for the CDR3 is TGTGCCAGTATACGGGGGGCAGGCGCTGAAGCTTTCTTT. Drawing the rest from reference TRBV19 and TRBJ1-1, the complete variable domain is DGGITQSPKYLFRKEGQNVTLSCEQNLNHDAMYWYRQDPGQGLRLIYYSQIVNDFQKGDIAEGYSVSREKKESFPLTVTSAQKNPTAFYLCASIRGAGAEAFFGQGTRLTVV.

The chain is built from TRBV11-2 and TRBJ1-5, with D possibly TRBD1 on 6 matching bases. Trimming pared 5 bases from V and 4 bases from J, leaving 15 bases between. Per the germline V gene, CDR1 is SGHAT and CDR2 is FQNNGV. The CDR3 length is 15 residues. The CDR3: CASSPHRVSNQPQHF. CDR3 nucleotide sequence: TGTGCCAGCAGCCCCCACAGGGTATCGAATCAGCCCCAGCATTTT.

This chain uses TRBV20-1 with TRBJ1-4; D ambiguous. Germline CDR1 DFQATT, CDR2 SNEGSKA (reference sequence). The CDR3 totals 13 residues. V was shortened by 3 bases and J by 7 bases, with 12 bases between the two germline ends. The chain's CDR3 is CSASPGEGEKLFF. The CDR3 DNA sequence: TGCAGTGCTAGTCCCGGGGAGGGTGAAAAACTGTTTTTT.

Only one count was recorded for this clone. This chain joins TRBV7-2 and TRBJ1-6; possibly TRBD1 for D (6 bases). V lost 2 bases and J 0 bases, leaving 11 bases between the germline ends. This CDR3 spans 17 amino acids. The germline V gene encodes CDR1 SGHTA and CDR2 FQGNSA. The CDR3 reads CASSLMTGHSYNSPLHF. The CDR3 nucleotides are TGTGCCAGCAGCTTAATGACAGGCCACTCCTATAATTCACCCCTCCACTTT.

The J gene is TRBJ1-1, the V gene TRBV5-1; D not certain. V lost 6 bases and J 2 bases, leaving 14 bases between the germline ends. This CDR3 contains 14 residues. From germline, CDR1 is SGHRS and CDR2 YFSETQ. For the CDR3, the DNA is TGCGCCAGCACCCCAAGTACAGTAAACACTGAAGCTTTCTTT. Translated, it gives CASTPSTVNTEAFF.

In regard to this clone: One end of the junction fails to match germline, which may point to a read error. V gene TRBV3-1 (or the pseudogene TRBV3-2) combines with J gene TRBJ1-2; D remains unclear. Looked up from germline, CDR1 is LGHDT and CDR2 is YNNKEL (reference sequence). The CDR3 has 12 residues. The chain's CDR3 is CASSQSNYGYIF. In DNA, the CDR3 is TGTGCCAGCAGCCAAAGTAACTATGGCTACATCTTC.

The gene calls are TRBV9 and TRBJ1-4; D uncertain. The V end was cut by 3 bases, the J end by 5 bases, with 11 bases between. Germline V CDR1 and CDR2: SGDLS, YYNGEE. The CDR3 has 14 amino acids. The CDR3 sequence: CASSGGFYNEKLFF. CDR3 DNA: TGTGCCAGCAGCGGAGGTTTCTACAATGAAAAACTGTTTTTT.

A single count supports this clone. The V call is TRBV5-1, the J call TRBJ2-1; D is undetermined. The CDR3 runs to 11 residues. Germline V lookup: CDR1 SGHRS, CDR2 YFSETQ. V was shortened by 0 bases and J by 10 bases, with 5 bases between the two germline ends. CDR3 DNA sequence: TGCGCCAGCAGCTTGGATCTAGAGCAGTTCTTC. As protein: CASSLDLEQFF. The full variable domain, in which reference TRBV5-1 and TRBJ2-1 provide the parts outside the CDR3, is KAGVTQTPRYLIKTRGQQVTLSCSPISGHRSVSWYQQTPGQGLQFLFEYFSETQRNKGNFPGRFSGRQFSNSRSEMNVSTLELGDSALYLCASSLDLEQFFGPGTRLTVL.

Regarding this clone: At one of its ends the junction is not consistent with the germline gene, which may arise from a read error. The rearrangement links TRBV7-9 to TRBJ2-4, with D possibly matching TRBD2 (7 bases). The CDR3 is 13 amino acids. Germline V gene sequence: CDR1 SEHNR, CDR2 FQNEAQ (reference sequence). The CDR3 reads CASKPPSGGALHF. The DNA of the CDR3 is TGTGCCAGTAAACCCCCCAGTGGGGGGGCCCTCCACTTC.

The chain combines TRBV7-8 with TRBJ2-7; D may be TRBD2 (5 bases). The CDR3 loop spans 15 amino acids. Germline V gene lookup returns CDR1 SGHVS and CDR2 FQNEAQ. V lost 5 bases to trimming and J lost 1 base, with 15 bases between them. The CDR3 spells CASSPGSGVSYEQYF. The CDR3 coding sequence is TGTGCCAGCAGCCCCGGGTCCGGGGTTTCCTACGAGCAGTACTTC.

J is TRBJ2-2 and V is TRBV28, with D tentatively TRBD1 (5 bases). The V gene's germline CDR1 is MDHEN and CDR2 SYDVKM. This CDR3 has 15 residues. V was trimmed by 6 bases and J by 1 base, leaving 12 bases between them. Here the CDR3 DNA reads TGTGCCAGCAGCCCGCCAGGGTGGAACACCGGGGAGCTGTTTTTT. It is translated as CASSPPGWNTGELFF. The full variable domain, with the rest looked up from reference TRBV28 and TRBJ2-2, is DVKVTQSSRYLVKRTGEKVFLECVQDMDHENMFWYRQDPGLGLRLIYFSYDVKMKEKGDIPEGYSVSREKKERFSLILESASTNQTSMYLCASSPPGWNTGELFFGEGSRLTVL.

The chain joins TRBV5-4 to TRBJ1-2; D may be TRBD1 (6 bases). V was pared by 4 bases and J by 6 bases, with 13 bases between. The CDR3 is made up of 13 amino acids. Germline V CDR1 and CDR2: SGHNT, YYREEE (reference sequence). CDR3 sequence: CASSPDSWNGYTF. In nucleotides, the CDR3 is TGTGCCAGCAGCCCGGACAGTTGGAATGGCTACACCTTC.

This clone has just one count. CDR3 DNA sequence: TGTGCCATCAAGGAGGAGGACGGTACCTACGAGCAGTACTTC. The encoded protein is CAIKEEDGTYEQYF. This chain uses TRBV10-3 with TRBJ2-7; tentatively, D is TRBD2 (5 bases). This CDR3 contains 14 residues. Germline V CDR1 and CDR2: ENHRY, SYGVKD. The V gene lost 7 bases and the J gene lost 2 bases, with 15 bases spanning the gap.

In this sample, this clone turned up once. This chain joins TRBV4-3 and TRBJ1-2; the match to TRBD1 covers 9 bases. V shed 4 bases and J 8 bases; nucleotides not matched to a gene: 5. Germline V CDR1 and CDR2: LGHNA, YSLEER. CDR3 size: 13 residues. This CDR3 is CASSPRTGAGYTF. Here the CDR3 DNA reads TGCGCCAGCAGCCCCCGGACAGGGGCAGGCTACACCTTC.

V and J are TRBV6-5 and TRBJ1-4; no clear D. Looked up from germline, CDR1 is MNHEY and CDR2 is SVGAGI. The length of the CDR3 is 12 residues. Trimming removed 6 bases from V and 7 bases from J, with 9 bases in between. The CDR3 DNA reads TGTGCCAGCAGCGGCGGAGGTGAAAAACTGTTTTTT. This gives the protein CASSGGGEKLFF.